A selection of T cell receptor beta chains follows, all from one sample in a study of blood T cell repertoires in COVID-19. Produced via immunoSEQ multiplex PCR; TCRdb's table is partial and in-frame only. The sample holds under 250,000 clones, approximately 80% seen once. The specimen sequenced was peripheral blood. Every receptor here comes from a woman aged 70-85 years with acute or convalescent COVID-19. CDR3s include the opening cysteine and the closing phenylalanine or tryptophan. D genes are given only for firm matches. Some rows mark clone size as missing; the rest say once, few, many or name a class of expanded clone.

TRBJ1-5 . . TRBV10-3 TGTGCCATCAGTGGTGAGGTCGACAATCAGCCCCAGCATTTT CAISGEVDNQPQHF
TRBJ2-7 . TRBD1 TRBV27 TGTGCCAGCAGTTTACTAGCCGGGACAGGAGTCTACGAGCAGTACTTC CASSLLAGTGVYEQYF
TRBJ2-7 . . TRBV7-2 TGTGCCAGCAGCTTAGGTTTGGGGGGATACCACGAGCAGTACTTC CASSLGLGGYHEQYF
TRBJ1-5 few . TRBV27 TGTGCCAGCAGCTCTGTTAATCAGCCCCAGCATTTT CASSSVNQPQHF
TRBJ1-2 . . TRBV21-1 TGTGCCAGCAGCAAAGTTGAGACATCCGAAGGTTATGGCTACACCTTC CASSKVETSEGYGYTF
TRBJ1-3 . . TRBV4-2 TGTGCCAGCAGCCAAGATTTACTGTCTGGAAACACCATATATTTT CASSQDLLSGNTIYF
TRBJ2-5 . TRBD1 TRBV7-2 TGTGCCAGCAGCGCCACAGGGGGCGTCCCCCAAGAGACCCAGTACTTC CASSATGGVPQETQYF
TRBJ2-3 . . TRBV4-3 TGCGCCAGCAGCCAGTCAGCGGATACAGATACGCAGTATTTT CASSQSADTDTQYF
TRBJ1-1 . . TRBV11-2 TGTGCCAGCAGCTTAGTTCGGTCTATTGAAGCTTTCTTT CASSLVRSIEAFF
TRBJ2-7 . TRBD2 TRBV7-2 TGTGCCAGCAGCCGGACTAGCGGGGTCTCCTACGAGCAGTACTTC CASSRTSGVSYEQYF
TRBJ2-7 . . TRBV3-1/TRBV3-2 TGTGCCAGCAGCCAAGATGCGGGGCCCGGGGGCTACGAGCAGTACTTC CASSQDAGPGGYEQYF
TRBJ2-7 . . TRBV28 TGTGCCGCCGTACAGGGAAGCCCCTACGAGCAGTACTTC CAAVQGSPYEQYF
TRBJ2-7 . TRBD2 TRBV28 TGTGCCAGCAGCGGGACTAGCGGGGGCTACGAGCAGTACTTC CASSGTSGGYEQYF
TRBJ1-6 . . TRBV6-1 TGTGCCAGCAGTGAACAGGGAAATTCACCCCTCCACTTT CASSEQGNSPLHF
TRBJ2-6 . . TRBV6-5 TGTGCCAGCACCCCCGTCTTCGGTGGGGCCAACGTCCTGACTTTC CASTPVFGGANVLTF
TRBJ2-1 . TRBD2 TRBV4-3 TGCGCCAGCAGCCATCCGGTTAGCGGGGGTTACAATGAGCAGTTCTTC CASSHPVSGGYNEQFF
TRBJ1-2 . . TRBV5-6 TGTGCCAGCAGCTTGGTTACAGGTTCCTATGATGGCTACACCTTC CASSLVTGSYDGYTF
TRBJ2-7 . TRBD1 TRBV24-1 TGTGCCACCAGTGTACCCGGCGACAGGGTCTACGAGCAGTACTTC CATSVPGDRVYEQYF
TRBJ1-1 . . TRBV28 TGTGCCAGCAGACTTACAGGGAACACTGAAGCTTTCTTT CASRLTGNTEAFF
TRBJ1-5 once . TRBV7-2 TGTGCCAGCAGCTTAGTAGGGGGTGGCAATCAGCCCCAGCATTTT CASSLVGGGNQPQHF
TRBJ1-2 . . TRBV6-5 TGTGCCAGCAGCCACCAGCCGGGGAAGGGTAGCTCCACCTTC CASSHQPGKGSSTF
TRBJ1-1 . . TRBV9 TGTGCCAGCAGCGTTTCAGGGGCGAACACTGAAGCTTTCTTT CASSVSGANTEAFF
TRBJ1-1 . . TRBV12-5 TGTGCTAGTGGTTTGGTAGACAGCATGGCTTTCTTT CASGLVDSMAFF
TRBJ1-5 . TRBD1 TRBV6-5 TGTGCCAGCAGTTATGGCAGGGGGCGCGGACAGCCCCAGCATTTT CASSYGRGRGQPQHF
TRBJ2-6 few . TRBV28 TGTGCCAGCAGTATGTGGCAGGGAAACGGGGCCAACGTCCTGACTTTC CASSMWQGNGANVLTF
TRBJ2-1 . TRBD2 TRBV6-5 TGTGCCAGCAGGACTAGCGGGGGTCCTAATGAGCAGTTCTTC CASRTSGGPNEQFF
TRBJ2-1 once . TRBV5-4 TGTGCCAGCAGCTTGCCCTTGAGCAATGAGCAGTTCTTC CASSLPLSNEQFF
TRBJ1-5 . TRBD1 TRBV2 TGTGCCAGCATGGGACAGTTCAATCAGCCCCAGCATTTT CASMGQFNQPQHF
TRBJ1-4 . . TRBV18 TGTGCCAGCTCATCCGGACAGAATGAAAAACTGTTTTTT CASSSGQNEKLFF
TRBJ2-1 once TRBD2 TRBV7-9 TGTGCCAGCAGCCTCGGGGGGACCCAGCGGAATGAGCAGTTCTTC CASSLGGTQRNEQFF
TRBJ1-2 . . TRBV27 TGTGCCAGCAGTTCGACAGGTGGGCCCACATATGGCTACACCTTC CASSSTGGPTYGYTF
TRBJ2-2 . TRBD2 TRBV7-8 TGTGCCAGCAGCTTCCCGCTGGGTAGCGGGGGGGCTCGGAACACCGGGGAGCTGTTTTTT CASSFPLGSGGARNTGELFF
TRBJ1-2 . . TRBV7-2 TGTGCCAGCAGCTTACTTCCCCCGGGGCAGGGGATTGCCTATGGCTACACCTTC CASSLLPPGQGIAYGYTF
TRBJ2-2 few TRBD2 TRBV6-2/TRBV6-3 TGTGCCAGCAGTTATCTAGCGGGGGGCACCGGGGAGCTGTTTTTT CASSYLAGGTGELFF
TRBJ1-6 . . TRBV12-3/TRBV12-4 TGTGCCAGCAGTCCGAGGGGGAATTCACCCCTCCACTTT CASSPRGNSPLHF
TRBJ1-5 . TRBD1 TRBV5-1 TGCGCCAGCAGCCCCAATCCGCAGGGGGTGAATCAGCCCCAGCATTTT CASSPNPQGVNQPQHF
TRBJ2-1 . TRBD2 TRBV6-5 TGTGCCAGCAGCGCTCAGGGACTAGCGGGGAATGAGCAGTTCTTC CASSAQGLAGNEQFF
TRBJ1-4 . TRBD1 TRBV5-1 TGCGCCAGCAGCCTACAGGGGGCTGGGGTTGGGGAAAAACTGTTTTTT CASSLQGAGVGEKLFF
TRBJ1-2 . TRBD1 TRBV29-1 TGCAGCGTTGACCCCGGACAGGGGGCGCGGAGCTATGGCTACACCTTC CSVDPGQGARSYGYTF
TRBJ1-6 . . TRBV7-2 TGTGCCAGCAGCTTAGGCCTACCCGATAATTCACCCCTCCACTTT CASSLGLPDNSPLHF
TRBJ2-7 . . TRBV28 TGTGCCAGCGAACGAACAGGTGCCTCCTACGAGCAGTACTTC CASERTGASYEQYF
TRBJ1-4 . . TRBV12-3/TRBV12-4 TGTGCCAGCAGTTTAAACAGGGAAAAACTGTTTTTT CASSLNREKLFF
TRBJ1-5 . TRBD1 TRBV4-3 TGCGCCAGCAGCCCAGACTTCACAGGGGGCGGTGGTCAGCCCCAGCATTTT CASSPDFTGGGGQPQHF
TRBJ1-2 . TRBD1 TRBV29-1 TGCAGCGTTGGACAGGGCAACTATGGCTACACCTTC CSVGQGNYGYTF
TRBJ1-1 . . TRBV12-3/TRBV12-4 TGTGCCAGCAGTCTTACTGTCACTGAAGCTTTCTTT CASSLTVTEAFF
TRBJ1-1 . . TRBV9 TGTGCCAGCAGCGAGACGGGGGTAGCCACTGAAGCTTTCTTT CASSETGVATEAFF
TRBJ2-3 . TRBD1 TRBV5-1 TGCGCCAGCAGGTCGGGCAGGGGGTCAGATACGCAGTATTTT CASRSGRGSDTQYF
TRBJ2-2 once . TRBV4-1 TGCGCCAGCAGCCAAGATGAAGGGGTCATAGGGGAGCTGTTTTTT CASSQDEGVIGELFF
TRBJ1-2 . . TRBV11-3 TGTGCCAGCAGCTTTAGGGAGGGCTACACCTTC CASSFREGYTF
TRBJ1-1 . . TRBV6-5 TGTGCCAGCAGTTACACGGAGAGGACTGAAGCTTTCTTT CASSYTERTEAFF
TRBJ1-2 . TRBD1 TRBV3-1/TRBV3-2 TGTGCCAGCAGCCAGGGACAGGGGGGATATGGCTACACCTTC CASSQGQGGYGYTF
TRBJ2-5 . . TRBV10-3 TGTGCCATCAAGGTCGACACGCAAGAGACCCAGTACTTC CAIKVDTQETQYF
TRBJ2-5 . TRBD2 TRBV4-1 TGCGCCAGCAGCCTAACTAGCGGGGGGGGAGAGACCCAGTACTTC CASSLTSGGGETQYF